What follows describes a single TCR beta chain. Its antigen is currently unknown. This specimen belongs to a study of tumor and adjacent non-tumor tissue in lung cancer. Background on the study: Patients comprised about eleven adenocarcinoma, a couple of squamous cell carcinoma and 1 small cell lung cancer. Study-level results: Top 100 clones took a larger repertoire share in normal lung. Higher tumor TCR diversity was associated with shorter survival.

V was pared by 0 bases and J by 14 bases, with 14 bases between. CDR3 length: 13 residues. Germline CDR1 is MNHEY and CDR2 is SVGAGI. TCRbeta libraries were built with three rounds of nested PCR, modified from ARM-PCR. Using its own MiXCR run on the multiplex PCR reads, TCRdb lists one record per CDR3 protein. Of over 110,000 distinct CDR3 sequences in the sample, around 65% are singletons; the top ten hold about 20%. No cell sorting was done before RNA was extracted from the tissue. Sequenced material: lung tumor tissue. This rearrangement joins TRBV6-5 to TRBJ1-3; D is uncertain. The origin of this receptor is a man between 60 and 70 years old with small cell lung cancer. CDR3 sequence reads: CASSYSWHEALYF. The CDR3 bases are TGTGCCAGCAGTTACTCGTGGCATGAGGCCTTATATTTT.